The 4 T cell receptor beta chains presented below share a single source sample, sequenced in a study of technical replicates of blood from a few donors. Profiled with immunoSEQ multiplex PCR; TCRdb holds only in-frame clones, not every one. The table includes roughly 76,000 clones, approximately 86% detected once. Specimen: PBMCs. These TCRs come from a human donor in good health. Some clones in this sample may be carry-over from other donors' samples.

This chain links TRBV2 with TRBJ2-3; TRBD2 matches 13 bases. The CDR3 covers 18 residues. CDR1 and CDR2 from the germline V gene are SNHLY and FYNNEI. The V segment lost 8 bases and the J segment 8 bases; nucleotides outside the gene matches: 19. CDR3 residues: CASRPWLVGLAGVATQYF. CDR3 nucleotides: TGTGCCAGCCGCCCCTGGTTGGTCGGACTAGCGGGAGTTGCTACGCAGTATTTT.

The chain combines TRBV4-1 with TRBJ2-5; 9 bases align to TRBD2. The CDR3 covers 17 residues. From germline, CDR1 is MGHRA and CDR2 YSYEKL. Trimming at V came to 2 bases and at J to 4 bases, leaving 11 bases not matched to a gene. As DNA, the CDR3 is TGCGCCAGCAGCCAAAGGTCGGCGGGGGGGCCGGGAGAGACCCAGTACTTC. Amino acids: CASSQRSAGGPGETQYF.

The CDR3 coding sequence is TGTGCCACCCTGACTAGCGGGGGGGCCTACGAGCAGTACTTC. Translation: CATLTSGGAYEQYF. The chain carries TRBV6-1 and TRBJ2-7; the match to TRBD2 covers 14 bases. In germline, CDR1 is MNHNS, CDR2 SASEGT. The ends lost 10 bases at V and 2 bases at J; junction bases unmatched: 4. The CDR3 extends over 14 amino acids.

The J gene is TRBJ1-1, the V gene TRBV9; D gene uncertain. This CDR3 is built from 14 residues. Per germline, CDR1 SGDLS and CDR2 YYNGEE. The germline V and J ends were trimmed by 4 bases and 3 bases, with 13 bases remaining between them. The CDR3 sequence is CASSRGADDTEAFF. CDR3 DNA sequence: TGTGCCAGCAGCCGAGGCGCAGATGACACTGAAGCTTTCTTT.